The present TCR beta chain was sequenced within a study of PD-1 blockade in classical Hodgkin lymphoma. Study overall: Every 2 weeks, patients had 3 mg/kg nivolumab intravenously.

The data were produced by immunoSEQ multiplex PCR, yet TCRdb's version contains in-frame clones alone and is incomplete. The table records 110,000 or so clones, approximately 89% of them present only once. V shed 0 bases and J 3 bases; nucleotides not matched to a gene: 3. CDR1 and CDR2 (germline): SGHDT, YYEEEE. CDR3 length equals 16 residues. Indicated time point: cycle 4 day 1 (C4D1), after five to seven weeks of nivolumab. Every single patient, without exception, relapsed after autologous stem cell transplantation, and brentuximab vedotin exposure varied. Source: peripheral blood mononuclear cells (PBMCs), taken before the fourth cycle of nivolumab. The receptor was isolated from a human donor with classical Hodgkin lymphoma. The chain links TRBV5-6 to TRBJ1-4; the match to TRBD1 covers 9 bases. The CDR3: CASSLAGQGSNEKLFF. DNA of the CDR3: TGTGCCAGCAGCTTGGCAGGACAGGGGTCTAATGAAAAACTGTTTTTT.